This TCR beta chain originates from a study of graft-versus-host responses after intestinal transplantation. Study in general: All of the recipients had induction that used anti-thymocyte globulin, then tacrolimus and steroids for two to three years. Study conclusions and caveats: GvH clones were found in recipient marrow; some appeared first in ileum or blood. Peak circulating GvH clone levels tracked with early post-transplant HvG declines.

In germline, CDR1 is MNHEY, CDR2 SVGAGI. V was pared by 4 bases and J by 7 bases, with 2 bases of the junction left unmatched. The length of the CDR3 is 13 residues. Generated by immunoSEQ multiplex PCR, the TCRdb table keeps only in-frame clones and is missing some. The data show 130,000 or so clones, more than 90% seen once. As regards this clone: Its cognate antigen is unknown.

The TCR was taken from a human donor who received an intestinal transplant. The rearrangement joins TRBV6-5 to TRBJ2-4, with 9 bases aligning to TRBD2. The starting material was unstimulated CD4+ T cells sorted from spleen or lymph node cells, obtained before intestinal transplant. CDR3 nucleotides: TGTGCCAGCAGTTCCGGGACTAGCAACATTCAGTACTTC. Its translation: CASSSGTSNIQYF.